These T cell receptor beta chains were read from a single sample in a study of a mutant IDH1 vaccine in newly diagnosed glioma. Generated by immunoSEQ multiplex PCR, the TCRdb table keeps only in-frame clones and is missing some. The sample consists of fewer than 50,000 clones, roughly 92% of them appearing once. The material was PBMCs, obtained from a glioma patient treated with radiotherapy, temozolomide or both. The receptors were sampled from a man between 18 and 29 years old with glioma. Both conserved end residues are part of each CDR3. Size is stated for part of the rows, as once, few or many counts, or as a class when the clone is expanded.

v_gene | abundance | CDR3aa
TRBV18 | - | CASSPRTGSDQPQHF
TRBV2 | - | CASRSQGAGNQPQHF
TRBV19 | - | CASSSPGNTEAFF
TRBV4-3 | - | CASSQEALKAAASNTEAFF
TRBV27 | - | CASSLLRGAGANVLTF
TRBV13 | - | CASSLGEATNEKLFF
TRBV19 | - | CASSIKNTEAFF
TRBV6-5 | few | CASSYSQGNTEAFF
TRBV5-1 | - | CASSFGSGTQYF
TRBV30 | - | CAWRRQGDSPLHF
TRBV6-1 | once | CASSEGGGNYGYTF
TRBV6-1 | - | CASSENGDSAAAEAFF
TRBV19 | - | CASTRVGTGDGYTF
TRBV5-4 | - | CASSSYQETQYF
TRBV28 | - | CASSLAGGATEAFF
TRBV5-1 | - | CASSLGTSANYNEQFF
TRBV28 | - | CASRLRGFQGREAFF
TRBV7-8 | - | CASSSGLKEPQHF
TRBV6-5 | - | CASSYSGIAPVF
TRBV6-4 | - | CASSGDETTEAFF
TRBV6-5 | - | CASSSENTGELFF
TRBV30 | - | CAWVGGLSAFF
TRBV4-1 | - | CASSQVTGTGAEKLFF
TRBV2 | once | CASRVLQGADTEAFF
TRBV4-3 | - | CASSQEGRQPSGANVLTF
TRBV4-2 | - | CASSQVVGRGGDIQYF